Sequencing of this T cell receptor (beta chain) was carried out in a study of blood T cell repertoires in COVID-19. Across the study: There were acute and convalescent COVID-19 samples, and they came from the United States, Italy and Spain. In each case, the material was cDNA or gDNA derived from T cells, B-cell-depleted T cells, or PBMCs.

The CDR3 sequence is 14 residues long. Trimming removed 0 bases at V and 5 bases at J, with 12 bases between. Germline CDR1 is SGHNT and CDR2 is YYREEE (reference sequence). Authors' methods: Reference gene primer amplification gave nucleated cell count estimates. Sequencing was performed with immunoSEQ multiplex PCR; in TCRdb, only in-frame clones are kept and a portion is missing. V and J calls and clone size come straight from that table; D and trimming were deduced from the DNA. The data contain about 150,000 clones, about 76% of them singletons. V usage is TRBV5-4 and J usage is TRBJ2-7; tentative D call: TRBD1 (5 bases). Input material: peripheral blood. This clonotype was obtained from a woman aged 55-69 years with active or convalescent COVID-19. This chain's CDR3 is CASSLEGVRHEQYF. As DNA, the CDR3 is TGTGCCAGCAGCTTGGAAGGGGTTCGACACGAGCAGTACTTC. Using reference TRBV5-4 and TRBJ2-7 for the parts outside the CDR3, the full variable domain is ETGVTQSPTHLIKTRGQQVTLRCSSQSGHNTVSWYQQALGQGPQFIFQYYREEENGRGNFPPRFSGLQFPNYSSELNVNALELDDSALYLCASSLEGVRHEQYFGPGTRLTVT.